The 27 T cell receptor beta chains given below trace back to one sample, sequenced in a study of cytomegalovirus exposure and HLA in healthy donors. This PCR relied on a set of 60 Vbeta primers and 13 Jbeta primers. TCRdb's copy holds only in-frame clones and misses some; the assay was immunoSEQ multiplex PCR. This sample carries 78,000 or so clones, approximately 84% of them seen once, and the ten largest clones take approximately 2.4%. The sequenced material came from PBMCs. Receptor source: a woman aged 50 to 60 in good health and CMV-seronegative.

The V and J genes are TRBV2 and TRBJ1-2; tentative D call: TRBD1 (5 bases). Germline loops: CDR1 SNHLY, CDR2 FYNNEI. V was clipped by 7 bases and J by 6 bases, with 18 bases between them. The CDR3 is made up of 14 amino acids. In DNA form, the CDR3 reads TGTGCCAGCACAATCCGAAACCTAGGGGATGGCTACACCTTC. It yields the protein CASTIRNLGDGYTF.

The V and J genes are TRBV7-3 and TRBJ2-1; the D gene is possibly TRBD2 (5 bases). Between the trimmed V and J ends, which lost 3 bases and 6 bases, there was a span of 12 bases. CDR3 length: 14 amino acids. In germline, CDR1 is SGHTA, CDR2 FQGTGA. The CDR3 loop reads CASSFRTTSNEQFF. CDR3 nucleotide sequence: TGTGCCAGCAGCTTCCGAACTACTAGCAATGAGCAGTTCTTC.

CDR3 nucleotides: TGTGCCAGCAGCCAAGACGGGGAGAGGGTAGATACGCAGTATTTT. Translated: CASSQDGERVDTQYF. V gene TRBV14 combines with J gene TRBJ2-3, with D possibly matching TRBD2 (5 bases). The CDR3 spans 15 residues. V gave up 0 bases and J gave up 5 bases, with 12 bases separating them. Germline lookup yields CDR1 SGHDN and CDR2 FVKESK.

The V and J genes are TRBV28 and TRBJ2-7, with TRBD1 matching 10 bases. Trimming cost V 4 bases and J 3 bases; bases outside gene matches: 9. Germline lookup yields CDR1 MDHEN and CDR2 SYDVKM. This CDR3 contains 16 residues. As DNA, the CDR3 is TGTGCCAGCAGTTCCCGGGACAGGGGCTTCCTCTACGAGCAGTACTTC. This translates into CASSSRDRGFLYEQYF.

The chain couples TRBV20-1 to TRBJ2-3; no clear D gene. The germline CDR1 and CDR2 sequences are DFQATT and SNEGSKA (reference sequence). V was trimmed by 7 bases and J by 6 bases, leaving 11 bases between them. CDR3 length equals 11 residues. The CDR3 DNA sequence: TGCAGTGTCCTCACCCGGGATACGCAGTATTTT. Residues: CSVLTRDTQYF.

The chain carries TRBV28 and TRBJ1-1; tentatively, D is TRBD1 (5 bases). Trimming took off 2 bases at V and 10 bases at J, with 14 bases between the two ends. The germline V gene has CDR1 MDHEN and CDR2 SYDVKM. CDR3 length: 13 residues. CDR3 in DNA: TGTGCCAGCAGTTTAGGGACTCCCAAAGGAGCTTTCTTT. It translates to CASSLGTPKGAFF.

CDR3 protein: CASSLSSPQGARTYEQYF. The CDR3 DNA follows: TGTGCCAGCAGCTTATCATCCCCCCAGGGGGCTAGGACCTACGAGCAGTACTTC. The J gene is TRBJ2-7, the V gene TRBV7-6; 8 positions agree with TRBD1. Trimming cost V 2 bases and J 2 bases; bases outside gene matches: 14. This CDR3 is 18 amino acids long. Germline CDR1 and CDR2: SGHVS and FNYEAQ.

The chain recombines TRBV18 with TRBJ2-7, with no clear D. This CDR3 contains 13 residues. The germline V and J ends were trimmed by 3 bases and 3 bases, with 9 bases remaining between them. Germline loops: CDR1 KGHSH, CDR2 LQKENI. CDR3 amino acids: CASSPARFYEQYF. The CDR3 bases are TGTGCCAGCTCACCGGCTAGGTTCTACGAGCAGTACTTC.

The CDR3 loop reads CASSYSKGASGNTIYF. The CDR3 DNA reads TGTGCCAGCAGTTACTCGAAGGGGGCATCTGGAAACACCATATATTTT. This rearrangement joins TRBV6-5 to TRBJ1-3, with TRBD1 matching over 7 bases. CDR1 is MNHEY and CDR2 is SVGAGI in the germline V gene. After removal of 0 bases from V and 1 base from J, the junction contained 3 bases not matched to a gene. CDR3 length: 16 residues.

The CDR3 reads CASSPQDRASNQPQHF. The CDR3 coding sequence is TGTGCCAGCAGTCCTCAGGACAGGGCCTCCAATCAGCCCCAGCATTTT. The rearrangement links TRBV28 to TRBJ1-5; 8 bases agree with TRBD1. The J segment lost 3 bases and the V segment lost 5 bases, leaving 9 bases of the junction unmatched. Germline CDR1 and CDR2: MDHEN and SYDVKM. The CDR3 is made up of 16 amino acids.

This clone was counted between two and nine times. The chain is built from TRBV15 and TRBJ2-1; 7 bases line up with TRBD1. CDR1 is LNHNV and CDR2 is YYDKDF in the germline V gene (reference sequence). Germline trimming cut 1 base from V and 10 bases from J; bases unmatched to any gene: 7. This CDR3 contains 14 residues. CDR3 DNA: TGTGCCACCAGCAGAGGGACAGGCACAGGCGAGCAGTTCTTC. Amino acids: CATSRGTGTGEQFF.

The chain joins TRBV4-1 to TRBJ2-1; the match to TRBD2 covers 7 bases. There are 16 residues in the CDR3. After removal of 1 base from V and 10 bases from J, the junction contained 13 bases not matched to a gene. Germline V gene lookup returns CDR1 MGHRA and CDR2 YSYEKL. This CDR3 reads CASSQAVGLVSREQFF. In DNA, the CDR3 is TGCGCCAGCAGCCAAGCGGTAGGACTAGTTTCAAGAGAGCAGTTCTTC.

The rearrangement uses TRBV7-9 and TRBJ2-5, with TRBD2 matching 7 bases. Germline assignment: CDR1 SEHNR and CDR2 FQNEAQ (reference sequence). The CDR3 has 15 residues. The V segment lost 2 bases and the J segment 3 bases; nucleotides outside the gene matches: 6. CDR3 sequence reads: CASSLSGVQKETQYF. As DNA, the CDR3 is TGTGCCAGCAGCTTAAGCGGGGTTCAGAAAGAGACCCAGTACTTC.

V gene TRBV28 combines with J gene TRBJ2-5, with D possibly being TRBD2 (6 bases). The CDR3 contains 13 residues. Germline loops: CDR1 MDHEN, CDR2 SYDVKM. The ends were cut back, 3 bases at V and 4 bases at J, with 9 bases in the middle. CDR3 region: CASSFAGPETQYF. The CDR3 DNA reads as TGTGCCAGCAGTTTTGCGGGACCAGAGACCCAGTACTTC.

The rearrangement uses TRBV9 and TRBJ1-5; 12 bases fit TRBD1. The V segment lost 3 bases and the J segment 4 bases; nucleotides outside the gene matches: 5. The CDR3 is 16 residues long. CDR1 and CDR2 (germline): SGDLS, YYNGEE. The CDR3 here is CASSAGGQGANQPQHF. CDR3 in DNA: TGTGCCAGCAGCGCGGGGGGACAGGGGGCAAATCAGCCCCAGCATTTT.

This chain uses TRBV7-2 with TRBJ2-3; 11 bases map to TRBD2. V was pared by 2 bases and J by 5 bases, with 3 bases of the junction left unmatched. CDR1 is SGHTA and CDR2 is FQGNSA in the germline V gene. The CDR3 runs to 15 residues. The CDR3 bases are TGTGCCAGCAGCTTATTAGCGGGGGGGATAGATACGCAGTATTTT. The encoded protein is CASSLLAGGIDTQYF. Complete variable domain (other parts from reference TRBV7-2 and TRBJ2-3): GAGVSQSPSNKVTEKGKDVELRCDPISGHTALYWYRQSLGQGLEFLIYFQGNSAPDKSGLPSDRFSAERTGGSVSTLTIQRTQQEDSAVYLCASSLLAGGIDTQYFGPGTRLTVL.

V is TRBV27 and J is TRBJ1-2, with D possibly being TRBD1 (5 bases). The CDR3 is made up of 16 amino acids. Germline V gene lookup returns CDR1 MNHEY and CDR2 SMNVEV (reference sequence). Deletions cut 5 bases from V and 8 bases from J, with 24 bases between. The CDR3 sequence is CASSEIFGRAIRGYTF. CDR3 nucleotides: TGTGCCAGCAGTGAGATCTTTGGCAGGGCCATTCGGGGCTACACCTTC.

The chain has TRBV2 and TRBJ2-7, with 7 bases identical to TRBD1. This CDR3 has 13 amino acids. Germline-derived CDR1 and CDR2 are SNHLY and FYNNEI. J was trimmed by 0 bases and V by 6 bases; bases with no gene match: 2. The CDR3 is CASRNRGSYEQYV. The CDR3, as DNA: TGTGCCAGCAGGAACAGGGGCTCCTACGAGCAGTACGTC.

The chain employs TRBV7-9 and TRBJ1-1; D might be TRBD1 (5 bases). The germline V gene encodes CDR1 SEHNR and CDR2 FQNEAQ (reference sequence). The V end was cut by 2 bases, the J end by 1 base, with 11 bases between. This CDR3 contains 15 residues. CDR3 nucleotides: TGTGCCAGCAGCTTAAGGGGCGGGAAGAACACTGAAGCTTTCTTT. The encoded protein is CASSLRGGKNTEAFF.

The gene calls are TRBV6-5 and TRBJ2-2; 8 bases line up with TRBD1. V lost 3 bases, J lost 4 bases, and 7 bases stayed unmatched. This CDR3 has 16 amino acids. Germline-derived CDR1 and CDR2 are MNHEY and SVGAGI. CDR3 residues: CASSYSQGAGTGELFF. CDR3 in DNA: TGTGCCAGCAGTTATTCTCAGGGGGCTGGCACCGGGGAGCTGTTTTTT.

This clone was detected a few times. The V and J genes are TRBV5-1 and TRBJ2-5; D perhaps matches TRBD1 (5 bases). The CDR3 totals 14 residues. The germline V and J ends were trimmed by 2 bases and 1 base, with 9 bases remaining between them. Germline V CDR1 and CDR2: SGHRS, YFSETQ. CDR3 nucleotides: TGCGCCAGCAGCTTCTCGGACACCCAAGAGACCCAGTACTTC. This translates into CASSFSDTQETQYF.

The V and J genes are TRBV7-2 and TRBJ1-5; 10 bases fit TRBD1. Germline CDR1 SGHTA, CDR2 FQGNSA. This CDR3 comprises 15 residues. Losses at the gene ends were 5 bases for V and 4 bases for J; bases not matched to a gene: 5. The CDR3 sequence is CASSLDRGGNQPQHF. The CDR3 DNA reads as TGTGCCAGCAGCCTGGACAGGGGGGGAAATCAGCCCCAGCATTTT.

This chain connects TRBV11-2 to TRBJ2-1; 7 bases match TRBD1. CDR3 length: 14 residues. V shed 5 bases, J shed 3 bases, and the junction held 4 bases outside the gene matches. CDR1 and CDR2 from the germline V gene are SGHAT and FQNNGV. The CDR3 loop is CASSPGQVYNEQFF. The CDR3 DNA sequence: TGTGCCAGCAGCCCAGGACAGGTCTACAATGAGCAGTTCTTC.

CDR3 residues: CASSLVDTYEQYF. The CDR3 DNA reads TGTGCCAGCAGCTTGGTGGACACCTACGAGCAGTACTTC. The chain joins TRBV5-4 to TRBJ2-7; possibly TRBD1 for D (5 bases). V shed 0 bases and J shed 2 bases, with 6 bases lying between them. Per the germline V gene, CDR1 is SGHNT and CDR2 is YYREEE (reference sequence). This CDR3 region has 13 residues.

J is TRBJ1-2 and V is TRBV7-2, with D perhaps TRBD1 (6 bases). Trimming took 3 bases from V and 4 from J, leaving 21 bases between them. Germline V gene lookup returns CDR1 SGHTA and CDR2 FQGNSA. The CDR3 is 17 amino acids. CDR3: CASSLRRGGFSSYGYTF. The CDR3 bases are TGTGCCAGCAGCTTGAGAAGGGGGGGTTTTTCCTCCTATGGCTACACCTTC.

Only one count was recorded for this clone. The V gene is TRBV2, the J gene TRBJ2-7; 12 bases are a match to TRBD2. Trimming took 6 bases from V and 3 from J; bases not matched to a gene: 6. This CDR3 has 15 residues. Germline CDR1 reads SNHLY; CDR2 reads FYNNEI. The CDR3 loop reads CASRLTSGRVYEQYF. As DNA, the CDR3 is TGTGCCAGCAGACTGACTAGCGGGAGAGTCTACGAGCAGTACTTC.

This rearrangement joins TRBV21-1 to TRBJ2-5; the D segment call TRBD2 is taken from the table without a DNA check. TRBV21-1 counts as a pseudogene. The CDR3 runs 17 residues. CDR3 sequence (DNA): TGTGCCAGCAGCAAAGAAAGACCCTTGGGAGCCCAAGAGACCCAGTACTTC. It translates to CASSKERPLGAQETQYF.